One and the same sample provided the 15 T cell receptor beta chains below, sequenced in a study of blood T cell repertoires in COVID-19. Using immunoSEQ multiplex PCR, the repertoire was profiled, and TCRdb retains in-frame clones only, with some absent. The sample has some 150,000 clones, roughly 84% seen once; the top ten hold roughly 5.7%. Material for sequencing was PBMCs or T cells enriched from blood (not recorded which). These receptors were collected from a woman between 45 and 65 years old who had been exposed to COVID-19.

This clone was seen only a few times. The chain has TRBV7-9 and TRBJ2-7; a weak D match, TRBD2 (6 bases). The CDR3 covers 14 residues. From germline, CDR1 is SEHNR and CDR2 FQNEAQ (reference sequence). Trimming cost V 4 bases and J 0 bases, with 10 bases left between them. The CDR3 protein is CASSSGTASYEQYF. The CDR3 DNA is TGTGCCAGCAGCTCCGGGACTGCCTCCTACGAGCAGTACTTC.

The V call is TRBV5-1, the J call TRBJ1-2, with a weak D call TRBD1 (6 bases). V was cut by 7 bases and J by 3 bases, with 16 bases left in between. The CDR3 is made up of 14 amino acids. The germline gives CDR1 SGHRS, CDR2 YFSETQ. The CDR3 DNA sequence: TGCGCCAGCCGGGGGGGCCTCCCGGACTATGGCTACACCTTC. Translating it yields CASRGGLPDYGYTF.

This rearrangement joins TRBV6-1 to TRBJ2-3; D is ambiguous. V lost 3 bases and J lost 2, with 24 bases in between. The CDR3 consists of 19 residues. Germline V gene data show CDR1 as MNHNS and CDR2 as SASEGT. The CDR3 DNA reads as TGTGCCAGCAGTGACCCTACAGATCTCGGAACATACGACACAGATACGCAGTATTTT. Translation: CASSDPTDLGTYDTDTQYF.

The V and J genes are TRBV7-6 and TRBJ2-3; TRBD2 aligns across 10 bases. The CDR3 spans 17 residues. Per the germline V gene, CDR1 is SGHVS and CDR2 is FNYEAQ. V was pared by 2 bases and J by 4 bases, with 9 bases of the junction left unmatched. CDR3 nucleotides: TGTGCCAGCAGCTTACAAGCGGGAGGGCCGGTAGCAGATACGCAGTATTTT. Translated, it gives CASSLQAGGPVADTQYF. The variable domain in full, with the rest retrieved from reference TRBV7-6 and TRBJ2-3, is GAGVSQSPRYKVTKRGQDVALRCDPISGHVSLYWYRQALGQGPEFLTYFNYEAQQDKSGLPNDRFSAERPEGSISTLTIQRTEQRDSAMYRCASSLQAGGPVADTQYFGPGTRLTVL.

The chain recombines TRBV27 with TRBJ2-7; D is unresolved. The length of the CDR3 is 16 residues. Germline V CDR1 and CDR2: MNHEY, SMNVEV (reference sequence). Trimming cost V 5 bases and J 2 bases, with 19 bases left between them. The CDR3 region is CASSPPRSLLPYEQYF. The CDR3 coding sequence is TGTGCCAGCAGTCCCCCGCGATCCCTTCTCCCCTACGAGCAGTACTTC.

J is TRBJ1-6 and V is TRBV19; D possibly corresponds to TRBD1 (6 bases). The CDR3 length is 15 residues. CDR1 and CDR2 (germline): LNHDA, SQIVND (reference sequence). V was shortened by 3 bases and J by 4 bases, with 10 bases between the two germline ends. The CDR3 loop reads CASSIRGQYNSPLHF. The DNA for the CDR3 is TGTGCCAGTAGTATCCGGGGACAATATAATTCACCCCTCCACTTT.

The chain is built from TRBV27 and TRBJ2-5, with D unclear. In germline, CDR1 is MNHEY, CDR2 SMNVEV (reference sequence). This CDR3 contains 15 residues. Trimming pared 0 bases from V and 8 bases from J, leaving 16 bases between. The CDR3 DNA reads as TGTGCCAGCAGTTTATCCCCCTCCGCGGTCGTCACCCAGTACTTC. It yields the protein CASSLSPSAVVTQYF.

The rearrangement uses TRBV20-1 and TRBJ1-6, with D perhaps matching TRBD1 (5 bases). Germline CDR1 is DFQATT and CDR2 is SNEGSKA (reference sequence). This CDR3 contains 15 residues. V lost 5 bases, J lost 5 bases, and 16 bases lay in between. CDR3 DNA: TGCAGTGCTCGTGCGCGGGACGTAAATAATTCACCCCTCCACTTT. This translates into CSARARDVNNSPLHF.

J is TRBJ1-6 and V is TRBV14; TRBD1 might be the D (6 bases). The CDR3 length is 14 residues. CDR1 is SGHDN and CDR2 is FVKESK in the germline V gene. V lost 4 bases to trimming and J lost 7 bases, with 11 bases between them. CDR3 amino acids: CASSPEGQNSPLHF. Written as DNA, the CDR3 is TGTGCCAGCAGCCCCGAAGGACAGAATTCACCCCTCCACTTT. Full variable domain (outside the CDR3, taken from reference TRBV14 and TRBJ1-6): EAGVTQFPSHSVIEKGQTVTLRCDPISGHDNLYWYRRVMGKEIKFLLHFVKESKQDESGMPNNRFLAERTGGTYSTLKVQPAELEDSGVYFCASSPEGQNSPLHFGNGTRLTVT.

This clone was seen a single time. The genes are TRBV18 and TRBJ2-3, with D perhaps TRBD2 (5 bases). Germline-derived CDR1 and CDR2 are KGHSH and LQKENI. This CDR3 has 17 amino acids. Trimming removed 1 base at V and 0 bases at J, with 14 bases between. The CDR3 is CASSPLPARDSTDTQYF. In DNA, the CDR3 is TGTGCCAGCTCACCACTTCCAGCCCGGGATAGCACAGATACGCAGTATTTT.

V is TRBV2 and J is TRBJ1-5, with TRBD1 matching 10 bases. This CDR3 is 17 amino acids long. The V gene's germline CDR1 is SNHLY and CDR2 FYNNEI. J was trimmed by 6 bases and V by 3 bases; bases with no gene match: 11. CDR3 in DNA: TGTGCCAGCAGTGATACCGGGACAGGGGCCGCCAGTCAGCCCCAGCATTTT. Encoded protein: CASSDTGTGAASQPQHF.

The chain employs TRBV9 and TRBJ2-3; 8 nucleotides align to TRBD2. The CDR3 has 15 amino acids. CDR1 is SGDLS, CDR2 YYNGEE, per germline. After removal of 4 bases from V and 6 bases from J, the junction contained 10 bases not matched to a gene. The DNA of the CDR3 is TGTGCCAGCAGCCCCAGGACTAGCCCAAGGGATACGCAGTATTTT. Protein: CASSPRTSPRDTQYF.

The chain recombines TRBV6-1 with TRBJ1-5, with TRBD1 matching over 7 bases. The germline CDR1 and CDR2 sequences are MNHNS and SASEGT. The CDR3 spans 16 residues. Losses at the gene ends were 2 bases for V and 2 bases for J; bases not matched to a gene: 6. The CDR3 sequence is CASSERRGPGNQPQHF. CDR3 nucleotides: TGTGCCAGCAGTGAAAGGAGGGGGCCAGGCAATCAGCCCCAGCATTTT.

This clone has just one count. This CDR3 reads CAWSPQDGQPQHF. In DNA form, the CDR3 reads TGTGCCTGGAGTCCCCAGGATGGTCAGCCCCAGCATTTT. This chain joins TRBV30 and TRBJ1-5; D not certain. There are 13 residues in the CDR3. CDR1 is GTSNPN, CDR2 SVGIG, per germline (reference sequence). The V end lost 2 bases, the J end lost 6 bases, and 11 bases lay between the germline ends.

This chain's CDR3 is CASSYSDRQGGEQYF. DNA for the CDR3: TGTGCCAGCAGTTACTCGGATAGACAGGGCGGGGAGCAGTACTTC. The gene calls are TRBV6-5 and TRBJ2-7, with 7 bases matching TRBD1. The germline V gene encodes CDR1 MNHEY and CDR2 SVGAGI. Trimming took 0 bases from V and 7 from J; bases not matched to a gene: 9. The CDR3 extends over 15 amino acids.